A single sample is the source of the 18 T cell receptor beta chains below, sequenced in a study of CXCR3-negative and CXCR3-positive naive CD8 T cells (dated by TCRdb to the late 2010s). Sequencer: NextSeq 550. The Human TCR Profiling Kit (MiLaboratory) was used to prepare UMI-labeled 5' RACE TRB cDNA libraries. TCRdb reprocessed the reads and provides one entry for every CDR3 protein sequence; no DNA is given. The record for this sample contains roughly 70,000 distinct CDR3 sequences. The leading ten clones occupy over 1.3% of the sample. Sequenced sample: naive CXCR3- CD8+ T cells from blood. This sample's cell subset or site label indicates: CD45RO-CCR7+CD27+CD95- naive CD8+ T cells lacking CXCR3 (TNR3-). The receptors come from a human donor in good health. Some clones in this sample may be carry-over from other donors' samples.

This rearrangement joins TRBV29-1 to TRBJ2-5; the D call of TRBD1 rests on TCRdb alone, since no DNA is present to check it. The CDR3 covers 14 residues. CDR1 SQVTM and CDR2 ANQGSEA come from the germline V gene. This chain's CDR3 is CSVHAGTDQETQYF.

The rearrangement joins TRBV28 to TRBJ2-5; the TCRdb call, TRBD1, lacks DNA for checking. The CDR3 is made up of 13 amino acids. The germline gives CDR1 MDHEN, CDR2 SYDVKM. The CDR3 loop is CASSLQGRETQYF.

V gene TRBV15 combines with J gene TRBJ1-2. The CDR3 has 11 residues. Germline lookup yields CDR1 LNHNV and CDR2 YYDKDF (reference sequence). This CDR3 reads CATSSSEGYTF. Full variable domain (rest looked up from reference TRBV15 and TRBJ1-2): DAMVIQNPRYQVTQFGKPVTLSCSQTLNHNVMYWYQQKSSQAPKLLFHYYDKDFNNEADTPDNFQSRRPNTSFCFLDIRSPGLGDTAMYLCATSSSEGYTFGSGTRLTVV.

The J gene is TRBJ2-6, the V gene TRBV20-1; TCRdb's D call of TRBD1 is untestable without DNA. This CDR3 comprises 20 residues. The germline gives CDR1 DFQATT, CDR2 SNEGSKA (reference sequence). The CDR3 here is CSARDRGQATIPSGANVLTF.

The rearrangement uses TRBV28 and TRBJ2-7; TCRdb outputs TRBD2, but without DNA this stays unchecked. This CDR3 region has 15 residues. Looked up from germline, CDR1 is MDHEN and CDR2 is SYDVKM. CDR3 amino acids: CASSPSGRLKHEQYF.

The V and J genes are TRBV4-2 and TRBJ2-1; TCRdb's assignment of TRBD1 cannot be checked, as there is no DNA. The CDR3 runs 16 residues. Per the germline V gene, CDR1 is LGHNA and CDR2 is YNFKEQ. CDR3 region: CASSRSGTGSYNEQFF.

The CDR3 protein is CASSGQGAGTEAFF. The chain links TRBV7-9 to TRBJ1-1; TCRdb calls TRBD1, which cannot be checked without DNA. The germline V gene encodes CDR1 SEHNR and CDR2 FQNEAQ (reference sequence). The CDR3 sequence is 14 residues long.

The chain carries TRBV7-9 and TRBJ2-1; TCRdb proposes TRBD2, but this gene call is untestable without DNA. Germline CDR1 and CDR2: SEHNR and FQNEAQ (reference sequence). There are 15 residues in the CDR3. CDR3 protein: CASSLRSGTYNEQFF.

This chain connects TRBV9 to TRBJ1-1; TCRdb picks TRBD1, but there is no DNA to check that call. Germline-derived CDR1 and CDR2 are SGDLS and YYNGEE. The CDR3 length is 15 residues. CDR3 sequence: CASSATTGRRTEAFF.

The chain recombines TRBV12-3 or TRBV12-4 with TRBJ2-2. The CDR3 is 14 amino acids. CDR3 sequence: CASSQMGIPGELFF.

The chain joins TRBV28 to TRBJ2-7. CDR1 MDHEN and CDR2 SYDVKM come from the germline V gene. The CDR3 covers 13 residues. CDR3 loop: CASSSRMSYEQYF. Looking up the rest from reference TRBV28 and TRBJ2-7 gives the full variable domain: DVKVTQSSRYLVKRTGEKVFLECVQDMDHENMFWYRQDPGLGLRLIYFSYDVKMKEKGDIPEGYSVSREKKERFSLILESASTNQTSMYLCASSSRMSYEQYFGPGTRLTVT.

The rearrangement joins TRBV29-1 to TRBJ1-1; the TRBD1 assignment by TCRdb is unverifiable without DNA. The CDR3 is made up of 14 amino acids. CDR1 is SQVTM, CDR2 ANQGSEA, per germline. The CDR3 here is CSVDYDRTNTEAFF.

This rearrangement joins TRBV21-1 to TRBJ1-2; absent DNA, TCRdb's TRBD1 call cannot be checked. TRBV21-1 is deemed a pseudogene. CDR3 size: 17 residues. This CDR3 reads CASSTLEMQGSNYGYTF.

The chain employs TRBV7-2 and TRBJ2-5; TCRdb returns TRBD2, unconfirmable since there is no DNA. The CDR3 is made up of 17 amino acids. Looked up from germline, CDR1 is SGHTA and CDR2 is FQGNSA. The chain's CDR3 is CASSLTLRLAGEETQYF.

This sequence joins TRBV2 and TRBJ1-1. Germline lookup yields CDR1 SNHLY and CDR2 FYNNEI. CDR3 size: 11 residues. The CDR3 sequence: CAVLTNTEAFF.

The V gene is TRBV29-1, the J gene TRBJ1-1. This CDR3 is built from 14 residues. The germline CDR1 and CDR2 sequences are SQVTM and ANQGSEA. CDR3 in amino acids: CSVGGPSGGTEAFF.

The genes are TRBV10-3 and TRBJ2-3; with no DNA, the TCRdb D assignment of TRBD1 cannot be verified. The CDR3 consists of 14 residues. Germline CDR1 reads ENHRY; CDR2 reads SYGVKD. CDR3 protein: CATAQGLDTDTQYF.

The CDR3 sequence is CASSLPGTSGEQFF. V is TRBV7-9 and J is TRBJ2-1; TCRdb gives TRBD2 as the D gene, but with no DNA this cannot be confirmed. The CDR3 length is 14 residues. CDR1 SEHNR and CDR2 FQNEAQ come from the germline V gene (reference sequence).